Following are 20 T cell receptor beta chains from one sample sequenced in a study of blood T cell repertoires in COVID-19 (dated by TCRdb to about 2020). To prepare the library, the immunoSEQ multiplex PCR assay was applied. This is the immuneACCESS table as TCRdb keeps it, with only in-frame sequences that have V and J called. A part of the clones is gone; compared with another copy, unresolved V genes explain less than half, and the rest is unexplained. The sample table lists 62,000 or so clones, approximately 90% of them with a count of one. The ten largest clones take up 2.7% of the sample. Input material: peripheral blood. These receptor sequences come from a man aged 50 or older with acute or convalescent COVID-19.

The chain links TRBV24-1 to TRBJ1-2; 8 bases match TRBD1. V lost 4 bases to trimming and J lost 4 bases; unmatched junction nucleotides: 4. This CDR3 contains 14 residues. Germline loops: CDR1 KGHDR, CDR2 SFDVKD. The CDR3 DNA is TGTGCCACCAGTGACTCCGACAGGGGCTATGGCTACACCTTC. The encoded protein is CATSDSDRGYGYTF.

The rearrangement uses TRBV6-4 and TRBJ2-1; TRBD2 might be the D (6 bases). There are 15 residues in the CDR3. Trimming stripped 6 bases from V and 0 bases from J, with 12 bases between. Per germline, CDR1 MRHNA and CDR2 SNTAGT. The CDR3 DNA sequence: TGTGCCAGCAGAAAGGACTATAGCTCCTACAATGAGCAGTTCTTC. Its protein is CASRKDYSSYNEQFF.

The chain has TRBV19 and TRBJ2-1, with TRBD2 matching over 7 bases. This CDR3 contains 16 residues. The V and J ends lost 4 bases and 3 bases, in that order; junction bases with no gene match: 9. The germline V gene has CDR1 LNHDA and CDR2 SQIVND (reference sequence). CDR3 protein: CASSKGTSVSYNEQFF. The CDR3 coding sequence is TGTGCCAGTAGTAAGGGCACTAGCGTGAGCTACAATGAGCAGTTCTTC.

The gene calls are TRBV5-1 and TRBJ2-5; 15 bases are shared with TRBD2. The CDR3 is 16 amino acids. J was trimmed by 5 bases and V by 4 bases; bases with no gene match: 6. Germline V CDR1 and CDR2: SGHRS, YFSETQ. DNA of the CDR3: TGCGCCAGCAGCCCCGGACTAGCGGGAGGGCGCGAGACCCAGTACTTC. It codes for CASSPGLAGGRETQYF.

CDR3 sequence reads: CASSLDWGQGVRSTEKLFF. CDR3 sequence (DNA): TGTGCCAGCAGCTTAGATTGGGGACAGGGGGTGAGGTCTACTGAAAAACTGTTTTTT. This sequence joins TRBV11-2 and TRBJ1-4, with 11 bases that match TRBD1. Trimming took 0 bases from V and 7 from J; bases not matched to a gene: 13. CDR3 length: 19 amino acids. CDR1 and CDR2 from the germline V gene are SGHAT and FQNNGV.

The chain combines TRBV11-1 with TRBJ2-7; D is unclear. The CDR3 has 13 residues. Germline V gene sequence: CDR1 SGHAT, CDR2 FQDESV (reference sequence). With 2 bases removed from V and 2 bases from J, the gap between germline ends came to 7 bases. Here the CDR3 reads CASSLTAAYEQYF. In DNA, the CDR3 is TGTGCCAGCAGCTTAACGGCGGCCTACGAGCAGTACTTC.

CDR3: CASSSSLAGGETQYF. The CDR3 region has the DNA TGTGCCAGCAGCTCCTCGTTAGCGGGAGGGGAGACCCAGTACTTC. The chain carries TRBV11-3 and TRBJ2-5; 11 nucleotides agree with TRBD2. Germline V gene data show CDR1 as SGHNT and CDR2 as YENEEA. The ends lost 4 bases at V and 5 bases at J; junction bases unmatched: 6. This CDR3 has 15 amino acids.

The chain employs TRBV9 and TRBJ1-2, with 7 positions matching TRBD1. CDR1 and CDR2 (germline): SGDLS, YYNGEE. This CDR3 region has 14 residues. Trimming at V came to 0 bases and at J to 7 bases, leaving 6 bases not matched to a gene. The DNA of the CDR3 is TGTGCCAGCAGCGTAGGGGACAGCGGGTTTGGCTACACCTTC. This codes for CASSVGDSGFGYTF.

The V and J genes are TRBV6-5 and TRBJ2-7; 11 bases are a match to TRBD1. Germline CDR1 and CDR2: MNHEY and SVGAGI. CDR3 length: 14 residues. V lost 6 bases, J lost 0 bases, and 1 base stayed unmatched. For the CDR3, the DNA is TGTGCCAGCAGGGACAGGGGGCCCTCCTACGAGCAGTACTTC. Protein: CASRDRGPSYEQYF.

The chain is built from TRBV7-6 and TRBJ2-5; tentative D call: TRBD2 (6 bases). There are 14 residues in the CDR3. Trimming removed 5 bases from V and 4 bases from J, with 14 bases in between. Germline V CDR1 and CDR2: SGHVS, FNYEAQ. CDR3 coding DNA: TGTGCCAGCAGCCCTAGGGGCGGGGTAGAGACCCAGTACTTC. Translation gives CASSPRGGVETQYF.

The V gene is TRBV6-5, the J gene TRBJ1-6, with D tentatively TRBD1 (5 bases). CDR1 MNHEY and CDR2 SVGAGI come from the germline V gene. This CDR3 has 14 amino acids. V gave up 6 bases and J gave up 8 bases, with 14 bases separating them. The CDR3 DNA follows: TGTGCCAGCAGGACGGGGACTGACTATTCACCCCTCCACTTT. Protein product: CASRTGTDYSPLHF.

The CDR3 DNA is TGCGCCAGCAGCGGGCAGCGGGCCAACAATGAGCAGTTCTTC. Translated: CASSGQRANNEQFF. V is TRBV4-3 and J is TRBJ2-1; tentative D call: TRBD2 (6 bases). The germline V gene encodes CDR1 LGHNA and CDR2 YSLEER. Between the trimmed V and J ends, which lost 5 bases and 5 bases, there was a span of 13 bases. The CDR3 is 14 amino acids.

The V and J genes are TRBV2 and TRBJ2-3; perhaps TRBD2 as D (5 bases). CDR1 is SNHLY and CDR2 is FYNNEI in the germline V gene. The V end was cut by 9 bases, the J end by 6 bases, with 10 bases between. This CDR3 comprises 11 residues. The chain's CDR3 is CAREDGDTQYF. CDR3 bases: TGTGCCAGGGAGGATGGGGATACGCAGTATTTT.

J is TRBJ2-5 and V is TRBV11-2; 7 bases map to TRBD2. With 4 bases clipped from V and 7 bases from J, the junction kept 6 bases outside the gene matches. The CDR3 runs 13 residues. Germline CDR1 SGHAT, CDR2 FQNNGV. CDR3 amino acids: CASSSSGVGTQYF. CDR3 nucleotide sequence: TGTGCCAGCAGCTCTAGCGGAGTGGGGACCCAGTACTTC.

The V and J genes are TRBV6-6 and TRBJ2-7; 7 positions match TRBD1. The J segment lost 2 bases and the V segment lost 0 bases, leaving 4 bases of the junction unmatched. CDR1 MNHNY and CDR2 SVGAGI come from the germline V gene (reference sequence). The CDR3 extends over 15 amino acids. Written as DNA, the CDR3 is TGTGCCAGCAGTTACTCCCGGGACAGAACCTACGAGCAGTACGTC. Protein: CASSYSRDRTYEQYV.

This clone has just a few counts. The chain combines TRBV12-5 with TRBJ2-1; 12 bases are shared with TRBD2. Losses at the gene ends were 9 bases for V and 4 bases for J; bases not matched to a gene: 1. CDR1 is LGHNT, CDR2 FRNRAP, per germline. The CDR3 totals 13 residues. CDR3 loop: CASGLAGYNEQFF. CDR3 sequence (DNA): TGTGCTAGCGGACTAGCGGGATACAATGAGCAGTTCTTC. Combining the CDR3 with reference TRBV12-5 and TRBJ2-1 gives the whole variable domain DARVTQTPRHKVTEMGQEVTMRCQPILGHNTVFWYRQTMMQGLELLAYFRNRAPLDDSGMPKDRFSAEMPDATLATLKIQPSEPRDSAVYFCASGLAGYNEQFFGPGTRLTVL.

The gene calls are TRBV3-1 (or the pseudogene TRBV3-2) and TRBJ2-7, with TRBD2 matching 9 bases. This CDR3 has 15 amino acids. Trimming removed 5 bases from V and 5 bases from J; junction bases left unmatched: 10. The germline CDR1 and CDR2 sequences are LGHDT and YNNKEL (reference sequence). CDR3 sequence reads: CASSALSSGTNEQYF. CDR3 bases: TGTGCCAGCAGCGCACTGTCTAGCGGGACGAACGAGCAGTACTTC.

The rearrangement links TRBV4-1 to TRBJ2-5; tentatively, D is TRBD2 (5 bases). V was shortened by 1 base and J by 9 bases, with 18 bases between the two germline ends. From germline, CDR1 is MGHRA and CDR2 YSYEKL. This CDR3 contains 15 residues. The DNA for the CDR3 is TGCGCCAGCAGCCAAGCCCCCCCGCTCGGGAAGGCCCAGTACTTC. Protein: CASSQAPPLGKAQYF.

V and J are TRBV27 and TRBJ2-7; weak D call: TRBD1 (7 bases). The ends were cut back, 6 bases at V and 3 bases at J, with 18 bases in the middle. Germline CDR1 is MNHEY and CDR2 is SMNVEV (reference sequence). The CDR3 is 15 amino acids. DNA for the CDR3: TGTGCCAGCAGCCTCAGGGGGGTCGAGGGCTACGAGCAGTACTTC. Translated, it gives CASSLRGVEGYEQYF.

In its sample, this clone was seen once. The V and J genes are TRBV9 and TRBJ1-3; D perhaps matches TRBD1 (5 bases). Germline loops: CDR1 SGDLS, CDR2 YYNGEE. The CDR3 sequence is 13 residues long. V was cut by 4 bases and J by 0 bases, with 5 bases left in between. CDR3 coding DNA: TGTGCCAGCAGCCAGGGCTCTGGAAACACCATATATTTT. This encodes CASSQGSGNTIYF.